Listed here are 26 T cell receptor beta chains from one sample, sequenced in a study of regulatory T cells in long-lasting Graves disease. Time point of the sample: persistent/refractory GD, antithyroid drugs over 5 years with positive TRAb. PBMCs were the source of the RNA used for TCR sequencing. Building the TCR beta libraries relied on iRepertoire HTBI primers, and CDR3 regions underwent Arm-PCR. TCRdb fed the multiplex PCR reads into MiXCR, producing one record per CDR3 protein. The sample yields about 470,000 distinct CDR3 sequences, about a fifth seen once. The sequencing used peripheral blood mononuclear cells (PBMCs), collected when the disease was refractory, from a patient treated with antithyroid drugs. Receptor source: a female donor with Graves disease.

This clonotype occurred many times. The chain carries TRBV6-1 and TRBJ1-1; D gene uncertain. Germline CDR1 and CDR2: MNHNS and SASEGT. Trimming removed 3 bases at V and 1 base at J, with 9 bases between. The CDR3 length is 14 residues. CDR3 residues: CASSEVHKNTEAFF. CDR3 DNA: TGTGCCAGCAGTGAGGTACATAAGAACACTGAAGCTTTCTTT.

Remarks on this clonotype: One end of the junction varies from germline; a read error may be responsible. This sequence joins TRBV12-3 or TRBV12-4 and TRBJ2-2; D unresolved. This CDR3 is built from 15 residues. The CDR3, as DNA: TGTGCCAGCAGGGCCTTTTTCGCGAACGCCGGGGAGCTGTTTTTT. Amino acid sequence: CASRAFFANAGELFF.

This clonotype was counted many times. The CDR3 nucleotides read TGTGCCAGCAGTTTATTGACTTCGCTAGCCAAAAACATTCAGTACTTC. It translates to CASSLLTSLAKNIQYF. The rearrangement uses TRBV27 and TRBJ2-4; unclear D gene. Germline V gene sequence: CDR1 MNHEY, CDR2 SMNVEV (reference sequence). CDR3 length equals 16 residues. V was shortened by 1 base and J by 0 bases, with 10 bases between the two germline ends.

This clonotype occurred a few times. The CDR3 reads CASSLTGQGPYEQYF. The CDR3 coding sequence is TGTGCCAGCAGCTTAACGGGACAGGGCCCCTACGAGCAGTACTTC. This chain uses TRBV7-9 with TRBJ2-7; 9 bases match TRBD1. With 2 bases clipped from V and 2 bases from J, the junction kept 4 bases outside the gene matches. The germline gives CDR1 SEHNR, CDR2 FQNEAQ (reference sequence). The CDR3 totals 15 residues.

The rearrangement joins TRBV7-3 to TRBJ2-2; 8 bases are a match to TRBD2. The CDR3 runs to 16 residues. Trimming cost V 1 base and J 4 bases; bases outside gene matches: 5. From germline, CDR1 is SGHTA and CDR2 FQGTGA. CDR3 nucleotides: TGTGCCAGCAGCTTAAACTTAGCGGGGCGCACCGGGGAGCTGTTTTTT. Its protein product is CASSLNLAGRTGELFF. Complete variable domain (other parts from reference TRBV7-3 and TRBJ2-2): GAGVSQTPSNKVTEKGKYVELRCDPISGHTALYWYRQSLGQGPEFLIYFQGTGAADDSGLPNDRFFAVRPEGSVSTLKIQRTERGDSAVYLCASSLNLAGRTGELFFGEGSRLTVL.

A few counts support this clonotype. This chain uses TRBV9 with TRBJ1-5; D is possibly TRBD1 (6 bases). The CDR3 spans 17 residues. V was shortened by 2 bases and J by 3 bases, with 18 bases between the two germline ends. The germline gives CDR1 SGDLS, CDR2 YYNGEE. CDR3 in amino acids: CASSVLLGRGPNQPQHF. CDR3 sequence (DNA): TGTGCCAGCAGCGTTTTGCTGGGCAGGGGCCCCAATCAGCCCCAGCATTTT.

This chain links TRBV7-9 with TRBJ1-2; D unclear. Germline V gene data show CDR1 as SEHNR and CDR2 as FQNEAQ (reference sequence). This CDR3 has 13 amino acids. With 1 base removed from V and 7 bases from J, the gap between germline ends came to 10 bases. CDR3 coding DNA: TGTGCCAGCAGCTTAGTACGGCGGGGTGGCTACACCTTC. Translated: CASSLVRRGGYTF.

This clonotype came up many times. J is TRBJ1-1 and V is TRBV2, with D possibly TRBD1 on 5 matching bases. Trimming removed 7 bases at V and 0 bases at J, with 12 bases between. CDR1 and CDR2 (germline): SNHLY, FYNNEI. CDR3 length: 14 amino acids. In DNA, the CDR3 is TGTGCCAGCAAGCGACAGAACATGAACACTGAAGCTTTCTTT. Translation gives CASKRQNMNTEAFF.

This clonotype has just a few counts. The V call is TRBV11-3, the J call TRBJ2-4; perhaps D is TRBD1 or TRBD2 (5 bases each). The germline V and J ends were trimmed by 1 base and 14 bases, with 15 bases remaining between them. In germline, CDR1 is SGHNT, CDR2 YENEEA. The CDR3 totals 13 residues. CDR3 region: CASSLATGAPEYF. DNA of the CDR3: TGTGCCAGCAGCTTAGCGACCGGGGCCCCAGAGTACTTC. Filled out from reference TRBV11-3 and TRBJ2-4, the complete variable domain reads EAGVVQSPRYKIIEKKQPVAFWCNPISGHNTLYWYLQNLGQGPELLIRYENEEAVDDSQLPKDRFSAERLKGVDSTLKIQPAELGDSAVYLCASSLATGAPEYFGAGTRLSVL.

This clonotype was counted many times. The gene calls are TRBV25-1 and TRBJ2-5, with D possibly TRBD2 on 6 matching bases. The V gene's germline CDR1 is MGHDK and CDR2 SYGVNS. The CDR3 is 16 amino acids. The V end lost 3 bases, the J end lost 5 bases, and 19 bases lay between the germline ends. DNA of the CDR3: TGTGCCAGCAGTGACCCCCGACTAGTGGGGGTGGAGACCCAGTACTTC. Translating it yields CASSDPRLVGVETQYF.

This sequence joins TRBV7-2 and TRBJ1-5; D call uncertain. The CDR3 contains 15 residues. Trimming stripped 5 bases from V and 5 bases from J, with 16 bases between. The germline gives CDR1 SGHTA, CDR2 FQGNSA. CDR3 protein: CASSIGYGSDQPQHF. CDR3 coding DNA: TGTGCCAGCAGCATAGGGTATGGGTCCGATCAGCCCCAGCATTTT. The entire variable domain, with the rest obtained from reference TRBV7-2 and TRBJ1-5, is as follows: GAGVSQSPSNKVTEKGKDVELRCDPISGHTALYWYRQSLGQGLEFLIYFQGNSAPDKSGLPSDRFSAERTGGSVSTLTIQRTQQEDSAVYLCASSIGYGSDQPQHFGDGTRLSIL.

The rearrangement links TRBV30 to TRBJ2-7, with 8 bases fitting TRBD1. V was pared by 4 bases and J by 6 bases, with 5 bases of the junction left unmatched. Germline V gene sequence: CDR1 GTSNPN, CDR2 SVGIG (reference sequence). The CDR3 runs to 12 residues. CDR3 DNA: TGTGCCTGGAACAGAGACAGGGGCGAGCAGTACTTC. It encodes CAWNRDRGEQYF.

This clonotype has a count of ten or more. V and J are TRBV20-1 and TRBJ1-1; D is ambiguous. CDR1 and CDR2 from the germline V gene are DFQATT and SNEGSKA (reference sequence). V was pared by 6 bases and J by 1 base, with 6 bases between. This CDR3 is built from 11 residues. This CDR3 is CSAPENTEAFF. For the CDR3, the DNA is TGCAGTGCCCCTGAGAACACTGAAGCTTTCTTT.

This clonotype turned up a few times. V usage is TRBV18 and J usage is TRBJ2-4; D is perhaps TRBD2 (6 bases). CDR1 KGHSH and CDR2 LQKENI come from the germline V gene. The CDR3 totals 14 residues. V was trimmed by 2 bases and J by 7 bases, leaving 12 bases between them. CDR3 nucleotides: TGTGCCAGCTCACCAGTGGAGGGCTGGAACATTCAGTACTTC. It translates to CASSPVEGWNIQYF.

The chain links TRBV5-1 to TRBJ2-5; 14 bases align to TRBD2. This CDR3 has 16 residues. J lost 4 bases, V lost 4 bases, and 6 bases had no gene match. Per the germline V gene, CDR1 is SGHRS and CDR2 is YFSETQ. DNA of the CDR3: TGCGCCAGCAGCGCGGGACTAGCGGGAGTCCGAGAGACCCAGTACTTC. Translating it yields CASSAGLAGVRETQYF.

This clonotype showed up just a few times. The V and J genes are TRBV7-9 and TRBJ1-4, with D uncertain. With 4 bases removed from V and 2 bases from J, the gap between germline ends came to 17 bases. CDR1 and CDR2 from the germline V gene are SEHNR and FQNEAQ (reference sequence). CDR3 length equals 17 residues. The CDR3 nucleotides are TGTGCCAGCAGCTCCACCCGCAAGGGCGGGACTAATGAAAAACTGTTTTTT. Its translation: CASSSTRKGGTNEKLFF.

With regard to this clonotype: This may come from a read error, since a much larger clone is one base off. Because the CDR3 is missing its conserved closing phenylalanine or tryptophan, this is likely a read error. V is TRBV28 and J is TRBJ1-3, with 7 bases fitting TRBD1. In germline, CDR1 is MDHEN, CDR2 SYDVKM. J lost 0 bases, V lost 4 bases, and 12 bases had no gene match. This CDR3 spans 18 amino acids. The CDR3 loop reads CASSSPGQPFSSGNTIYL. CDR3 bases: TGTGCCAGCAGTTCACCGGGACAGCCTTTTTCCTCTGGAAACACCATATATCTT.

In its sample, this clonotype was seen many times. The rearrangement links TRBV28 to TRBJ2-4; the D gene could be TRBD1 or TRBD2 (6 bases each). V was clipped by 1 base and J by 8 bases, with 18 bases between them. This CDR3 has 16 amino acids. Germline V gives CDR1 MDHEN, CDR2 SYDVKM. The CDR3 region has the DNA TGTGCCAGCAGTTTATCCCGGACAGCCCAGCGGGACATTCAGTACTTC. This translates into CASSLSRTAQRDIQYF.

The gene calls are TRBV5-1 and TRBJ1-3; no clear D gene. Germline values: CDR1 SGHRS, CDR2 YFSETQ. The CDR3 has 15 residues. V lost 1 base and J 0 bases, leaving 8 bases between the germline ends. CDR3 residues: CASSLSANSGNTIYF. The CDR3 DNA follows: TGCGCCAGCAGCTTGTCGGCAAACTCTGGAAACACCATATATTTT.

V is TRBV12-3 or TRBV12-4 and J is TRBJ2-2; TRBD1 might be the D (5 bases). CDR3 length: 13 amino acids. Trimming removed 6 bases at V and 5 bases at J, with 10 bases between. Here the CDR3 reads CASRGTGTGELFF. The CDR3, as DNA: TGTGCCAGCAGAGGTACAGGTACCGGGGAGCTGTTTTTT.

In its sample, this clonotype was seen many times. The chain carries TRBV15 and TRBJ1-2, with TRBD1 matching 8 bases. The CDR3 loop spans 12 amino acids. Losses at the gene ends were 6 bases for V and 4 bases for J; bases not matched to a gene: 1. CDR1 LNHNV and CDR2 YYDKDF come from the germline V gene (reference sequence). The CDR3 nucleotides are TGTGCCACCAGAGGGACAGGCTATGGCTACACCTTC. Translated, it gives CATRGTGYGYTF.

The CDR3 region has the DNA TGTGCCAGCAGTGAGGCGGGCAGGGCCGGCGGCAAAAACATTCAGTACTTC. Amino acid sequence: CASSEAGRAGGKNIQYF. The chain employs TRBV25-1 and TRBJ2-4; D might be TRBD1 or TRBD2, each matching 5 bases. The CDR3 sequence is 17 residues long. The germline V gene has CDR1 MGHDK and CDR2 SYGVNS. V gave up 3 bases and J gave up 3 bases, with 18 bases separating them.

CDR3 DNA sequence: TGTGCCAGCAGTTACCAGGGGCCGAACACCGGGGAGCTGTTTTTT. This sequence encodes CASSYQGPNTGELFF. The rearrangement joins TRBV6-2 or TRBV6-3 to TRBJ2-2; TRBD1 is a possible D gene (6 bases). Per germline, CDR1 MNHEY and CDR2 SVGEGT. This CDR3 spans 15 amino acids. V dropped 2 bases and J dropped 0 bases, with 7 bases sitting between them.

The rearrangement links TRBV20-1 to TRBJ1-1; D may be TRBD1 (6 bases). The V and J ends lost 8 bases and 1 base respectively, with 14 bases between them. Germline assignment: CDR1 DFQATT and CDR2 SNEGSKA (reference sequence). The CDR3 covers 13 residues. CDR3 nucleotides: TGCAGTACTCCCTTAGGGGGGAACACTGAAGCTTTCTTT. The encoded protein is CSTPLGGNTEAFF.

This clonotype has just a few counts. The chain couples TRBV7-8 to TRBJ2-2, with 8 bases lining up with TRBD1. Germline CDR1 SGHVS, CDR2 FQNEAQ. The CDR3 is made up of 18 amino acids. The ends lost 5 bases at V and 6 bases at J; junction bases unmatched: 17. CDR3 region: CASSRRGSHGQGAGELFF. CDR3 sequence (DNA): TGTGCCAGCAGCCGCAGAGGGTCGCATGGACAGGGCGCCGGGGAGCTGTTTTTT.

This clonotype was observed at least ten times. The chain links TRBV27 to TRBJ1-5; D is ambiguous. The CDR3 is made up of 14 amino acids. V shed 3 bases and J shed 2 bases, with 8 bases lying between them. Germline loops: CDR1 MNHEY, CDR2 SMNVEV (reference sequence). The CDR3 loop is CASSFGQGNQPQHF. CDR3 DNA: TGTGCCAGCAGTTTTGGGCAGGGCAATCAGCCCCAGCATTTT.